Below, 3 T cell receptor beta chains from the same sample are listed, as sequenced in a study of T-cell memory formation after mild COVID-19. TCRdb passed the 5' RACE reads through MiXCR, listing each CDR3 protein once. The sample has over 350,000 distinct CDR3 sequences; roughly 15% are singletons. The sample consisted of PBMCs or a T cell subset sorted from them (not recorded which). The receptors originated from a man aged 18-30 years who had mild COVID-19 (a few samples of this study predate the infection). Cell type and time point are not known.

CDR3 in DNA: TGTGCCAGCAGCCCATCTTCCCCGGGACAGGCTTTCAATCAGCCCCAGCATTTT. It is translated as CASSPSSPGQAFNQPQHF. This rearrangement joins TRBV7-9 to TRBJ1-5, with 8 bases lining up with TRBD1. CDR1 is SEHNR, CDR2 FQNEAQ, per germline (reference sequence). The V gene end was trimmed by 5 bases and the J gene end by 3 bases; junction bases not matched to a gene: 15. This CDR3 region has 18 residues. Variable domain in full (rest from reference TRBV7-9 and TRBJ1-5): DTGVSQNPRHKITKRGQNVTFRCDPISEHNRLYWYRQTLGQGPEFLTYFQNEAQLEKSRLLSDRFSAERPKGSFSTLEIQRTEQGDSAMYLCASSPSSPGQAFNQPQHFGDGTRLSIL.

This clonotype came up a few times. The genes are TRBV6-5 and TRBJ2-2; D remains ambiguous. Germline-derived CDR1 and CDR2 are MNHEY and SVGAGI. V lost 6 bases, J lost 3 bases, and 14 bases lay in between. The CDR3 extends over 15 amino acids. CDR3 bases: TGTGCCAGCAGCCTCTCTTGGGTTGACACCGGGGAGCTGTTTTTT. Translated, it gives CASSLSWVDTGELFF.

This clonotype came up a few times. V usage is TRBV3-1 and J usage is TRBJ1-1; maybe TRBD1 (6 bases). Trimming pared 5 bases from V and 3 bases from J, leaving 16 bases between. The CDR3 is 15 residues long. Germline loops: CDR1 LGHDT, CDR2 YNNKEL (reference sequence). CDR3 residues: CASSTGRAPDTEAFF. CDR3 coding DNA: TGTGCCAGCAGCACAGGGAGGGCCCCGGACACTGAAGCTTTCTTT.